The present TCR beta chain was sequenced within a study of identifying expanded T cells in peripheral blood. Germline CDR1 and CDR2: MGHRA and YSYEKL. CDR3 size: 15 residues. V was clipped by 2 bases and J by 6 bases, with 13 bases between them. No infections or other immune events were documented during collection. Libraries were prepared by immunoSEQ multiplex PCR; TCRdb keeps only in-frame clonotypes and omits some of them. The top ten hold around 7% of the sample, which has about 80,000 clones, 85% to 90% seen once. This TCR was recovered from a person between 18 and 75 years old in good health. This sequence joins TRBV4-1 and TRBJ2-2; D unresolved. Specimen: blood. In DNA, the CDR3 is TGCGCCAGCAGCCAACTGAACAATGTCCCCGGGGAGCTGTTTTTT. Its translation: CASSQLNNVPGELFF.